This T cell receptor (beta chain) was sequenced in a study of OX40 agonist ivuxolimab in advanced cancers. Study-wide context: Dose-escalation cases comprised hepatocellular carcinoma, melanoma, renal cell or head and neck cancer. Partial responses were seen in three patients, one with hepatocellular carcinoma and two with cutaneous melanoma. Overall study results and limits: CD8+ T cells (on average) carried more expanded clones than CD4+ T cells.

This CDR3 region has 13 residues. Trimming cost V 0 bases and J 0 bases, with 2 bases left between them. Germline-derived CDR1 and CDR2 are SGDLS and YYNGEE. Here immunoSEQ multiplex PCR was the method, and the copy in TCRdb shows in-frame clones only, minus some. The repertoire holds around 19,000 clones, with roughly 80% as singletons. As to this clone: Its cognate antigen is unknown. Other DNA sequences of this sample code for an identical CDR3.

This TCR came from an adult with an advanced solid tumor such as melanoma, head and neck, liver or kidney cancer. The sequencing used CD4+ or CD8+ T cells sorted from blood, collected in a trial of the OX40 agonist ivuxolimab. The V and J genes are TRBV9 and TRBJ2-3; D unresolved. As DNA, the CDR3 is TGTGCCAGCAGCGTAGTCAGCACAGATACGCAGTATTTT. It is translated as CASSVVSTDTQYF. Variable domain in full (rest from reference TRBV9 and TRBJ2-3): DSGVTQTPKHLITATGQRVTLRCSPRSGDLSVYWYQQSLDQGLQFLIQYYNGEERAKGNILERFSAQQFPDLHSELNLSSLELGDSALYFCASSVVSTDTQYFGPGTRLTVL.